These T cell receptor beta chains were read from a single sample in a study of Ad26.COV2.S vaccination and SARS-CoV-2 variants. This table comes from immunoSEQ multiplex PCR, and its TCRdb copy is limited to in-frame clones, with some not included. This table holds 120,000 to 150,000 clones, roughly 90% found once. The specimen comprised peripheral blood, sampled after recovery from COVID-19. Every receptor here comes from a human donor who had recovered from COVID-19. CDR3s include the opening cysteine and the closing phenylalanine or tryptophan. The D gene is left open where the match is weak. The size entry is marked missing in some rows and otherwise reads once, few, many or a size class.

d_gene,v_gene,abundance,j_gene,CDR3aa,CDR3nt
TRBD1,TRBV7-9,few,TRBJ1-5,CASSLAGGTGKNQPQHF,TGTGCCAGCAGCTTAGCGGGGGGGACAGGGAAAAATCAGCCCCAGCATTTT
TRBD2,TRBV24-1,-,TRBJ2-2,CATRTSGGAGELFF,TGTGCCACCAGGACTAGCGGGGGTGCCGGGGAGCTGTTTTTT
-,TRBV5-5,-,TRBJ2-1,CASSFGSSSSYNEQFF,TGTGCCAGCAGCTTTGGGTCAAGCAGCTCCTACAATGAGCAGTTCTTC
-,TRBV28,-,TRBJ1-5,CASRSGRSAWPQHF,TGTGCCAGCAGATCGGGACGGTCAGCTTGGCCCCAGCATTTT
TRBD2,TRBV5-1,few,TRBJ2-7,CASSYGLAGATDYEQYF,TGCGCCAGCAGCTACGGACTAGCGGGGGCGACCGACTACGAGCAGTACTTC
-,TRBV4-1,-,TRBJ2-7,CASSQDVTRYEQYF,TGCGCCAGCAGCCAAGATGTGACGAGATACGAGCAGTACTTC
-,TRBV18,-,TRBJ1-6,CASSLFREGTKNSPLHF,TGTGCCAGCTCACTTTTCCGGGAGGGAACCAAGAATTCACCCCTCCACTTT
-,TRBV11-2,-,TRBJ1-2,CASSLGAGMRDGYTF,TGTGCCAGCAGCCTGGGGGCAGGGATGAGGGATGGCTACACCTTC
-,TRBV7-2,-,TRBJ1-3,CASSPPGQEGNTIYF,TGTGCCAGCAGCCCCCCCGGACAAGAGGGAAACACCATATATTTT
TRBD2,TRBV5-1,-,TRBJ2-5,CASSVTSGGSETQYF,TGCGCCAGCAGCGTGACTAGCGGGGGATCTGAGACCCAGTACTTC
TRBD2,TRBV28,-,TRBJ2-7,CASSLSSGGSYEQYF,TGTGCCAGCAGTTTATCTAGCGGGGGCTCCTACGAGCAGTACTTC
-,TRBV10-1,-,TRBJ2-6,CASSESPGANVLTF,TGCGCCAGCAGTGAGTCCCCTGGGGCCAACGTCCTGACTTTC
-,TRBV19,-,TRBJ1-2,CASSIYGDYGYTF,TGTGCCAGTAGTATATACGGGGACTATGGCTACACCTTC